This TCR beta chain was retrieved from a study of T cell responses to AZD1222 COVID-19 vaccine. Overall study: Second doses were pooled across both intervals (about 4 or about 12 weeks).

TCRdb's table, derived via immunoSEQ multiplex PCR, lists solely in-frame clones and lacks some. The sample has about 130,000 clones; 92% are singletons. The CDR3 runs to 15 residues. The V gene's germline CDR1 is SGHNT and CDR2 YYREEE (reference sequence). V shed 4 bases and J 8 bases; nucleotides not matched to a gene: 12. This clonotype originated in an adult in good health. Sequences were derived from peripheral blood, sampled on day 0 of AZD1222 vaccination. The gene calls are TRBV5-4 and TRBJ2-3; 8 bases are shared with TRBD2. The CDR3 region is CASSPGLARVGTQYF. As DNA, the CDR3 is TGTGCCAGCAGCCCCGGACTAGCAAGGGTTGGTACGCAGTATTTT.